What follows are 24 T cell receptor beta chains derived from one specimen sequenced in a study of blood T cell repertoires in COVID-19. Assay: immunoSEQ multiplex PCR; the TCRdb copy retains only in-frame clones and omits some. Of a few hundred thousand clones listed, roughly 86% were seen once; the top ten hold around 10%. Specimen: peripheral blood. The receptors were sampled from a man aged 35 to 55 who had recovered from COVID-19.

The chain recombines TRBV10-1 with TRBJ2-1; TRBD1 aligns across 10 bases. Germline values: CDR1 WNHNN, CDR2 SYGVQD (reference sequence). The junction had 11 bases not matched to a gene; V was cut back by 8 bases and J by 7 bases. The CDR3 extends over 15 amino acids. CDR3 region: CASGGDRGILNEQFF. The DNA of the CDR3 is TGCGCCAGCGGAGGGGACAGGGGAATTTTGAATGAGCAGTTCTTC.

The J gene is TRBJ1-2, the V gene TRBV29-1; no clear D gene. CDR3 length equals 15 residues. Per germline, CDR1 SQVTM and CDR2 ANQGSEA. V was pared by 3 bases and J by 4 bases, with 18 bases between. The DNA of the CDR3 is TGCAGCGTTGAGTATTGGGAGGAAGTGGGCTATGGCTACACCTTC. As protein: CSVEYWEEVGYGYTF.

The CDR3: CSASKPPFGTSGSYEQYF. CDR3 DNA: TGCAGTGCTAGTAAGCCCCCATTTGGGACTAGCGGATCCTACGAGCAGTACTTC. This rearrangement joins TRBV20-1 to TRBJ2-7; 11 bases are a match to TRBD2. This CDR3 comprises 18 residues. With V trimmed by 3 bases and J by 1 base, 14 bases remained unmatched. The germline V gene encodes CDR1 DFQATT and CDR2 SNEGSKA (reference sequence).

This clone appeared once. The CDR3 here is CASSLRRTYEQYF. CDR3 DNA sequence: TGTGCCAGCAGCTTGCGGCGGACCTACGAGCAGTACTTC. The chain uses TRBV11-2 and TRBJ2-7; D ambiguous. The germline V gene has CDR1 SGHAT and CDR2 FQNNGV. Trimming took off 3 bases at V and 2 bases at J, with 8 bases between the two ends. CDR3 length: 13 residues.

The chain uses TRBV18 and TRBJ1-6; possibly TRBD1 for D (6 bases). CDR3 length: 14 amino acids. The germline gives CDR1 KGHSH, CDR2 LQKENI. The V and J ends lost 3 bases and 9 bases respectively, with 12 bases between them. Here the CDR3 reads CASSPSTGGSPLHF. The CDR3 nucleotides are TGTGCCAGCTCACCGTCGACAGGTGGTTCACCCCTCCACTTT.

The J gene is TRBJ2-3, the V gene TRBV29-1, with a tentative D call TRBD2 (5 bases). V shed 8 bases and J shed 2 bases, with 20 bases lying between them. Germline CDR1 and CDR2: SQVTM and ANQGSEA. The CDR3 sequence is 15 residues long. The CDR3, as DNA: TGCAGCATCCCGGTGAGACTACACTCCACAGATACGCAGTATTTT. It is translated as CSIPVRLHSTDTQYF.

The V and J genes are TRBV15 and TRBJ2-3; 9 bases line up with TRBD2. Trimming removed 8 bases from V and 4 bases from J; junction bases left unmatched: 10. The CDR3 is 15 amino acids. Germline loops: CDR1 LNHNV, CDR2 YYDKDF (reference sequence). CDR3 nucleotides: TGTGCCACCGCCCTAGCGGGACCGGGGGCAGATACGCAGTATTTT. Its translation is CATALAGPGADTQYF. The full variable domain, completed using reference TRBV15 and TRBJ2-3, is DAMVIQNPRYQVTQFGKPVTLSCSQTLNHNVMYWYQQKSSQAPKLLFHYYDKDFNNEADTPDNFQSRRPNTSFCFLDIRSPGLGDTAMYLCATALAGPGADTQYFGPGTRLTVL.

The rearrangement links TRBV29-1 to TRBJ1-2; no clear D gene. Germline lookup yields CDR1 SQVTM and CDR2 ANQGSEA. The CDR3 totals 13 residues. Trimming took off 3 bases at V and 4 bases at J, with 12 bases between the two ends. As DNA, the CDR3 is TGCAGCGTTGAGGTAGGCGGAACCTATGGCTACACCTTC. This translates into CSVEVGGTYGYTF.

The rearrangement joins TRBV7-2 to TRBJ2-7; 13 nucleotides align to TRBD2. The germline V gene encodes CDR1 SGHTA and CDR2 FQGNSA. The junction had 14 bases not matched to a gene; V was cut back by 5 bases and J by 1 base. The CDR3 loop spans 19 amino acids. CDR3 loop: CASSHDRGLAGVWSYEQYF. Written as DNA, the CDR3 is TGTGCCAGCAGCCATGACAGAGGACTAGCGGGAGTATGGTCCTACGAGCAGTACTTC. The full variable domain, with the rest looked up from reference TRBV7-2 and TRBJ2-7, is GAGVSQSPSNKVTEKGKDVELRCDPISGHTALYWYRQSLGQGLEFLIYFQGNSAPDKSGLPSDRFSAERTGGSVSTLTIQRTQQEDSAVYLCASSHDRGLAGVWSYEQYFGPGTRLTVT.

CDR3 sequence reads: CASSQDPRGTEAFF. The CDR3 region has the DNA TGCGCCAGCAGCCAAGATCCCCGGGGCACTGAAGCTTTCTTT. This chain links TRBV4-1 with TRBJ1-1; D is unresolved. CDR3 length equals 14 residues. The germline V and J ends were trimmed by 0 bases and 4 bases, with 9 bases remaining between them. Germline CDR1 is MGHRA and CDR2 is YSYEKL.

The V gene is TRBV6-2 or TRBV6-3, the J gene TRBJ2-1, with 10 bases lining up with TRBD2. The CDR3 runs to 17 residues. Germline V gives CDR1 MNHEY, CDR2 SVGEGT. Losses at the gene ends were 2 bases for V and 8 bases for J; bases not matched to a gene: 12. CDR3: CASSYGRGAGGWYEQFF. The CDR3 coding sequence is TGTGCCAGCAGTTACGGGCGGGGAGCGGGAGGGTGGTATGAGCAGTTCTTC.

The chain links TRBV27 to TRBJ1-6, with D perhaps matching TRBD1 (6 bases). The CDR3 covers 17 residues. Looked up from germline, CDR1 is MNHEY and CDR2 is SMNVEV (reference sequence). V lost 4 bases to trimming and J lost 6 bases, with 19 bases between them. CDR3 DNA: TGTGCCAGCAGTTCAGGACAGACCAACACCTTTAATTCACCCCTCCACTTT. Translation gives CASSSGQTNTFNSPLHF.

The chain joins TRBV5-4 to TRBJ2-2; the match to TRBD2 covers 7 bases. Losses at the gene ends were 4 bases for V and 5 bases for J; bases not matched to a gene: 5. This CDR3 spans 14 amino acids. CDR1 and CDR2 (germline): SGHNT, YYREEE (reference sequence). The CDR3, as DNA: TGTGCCAGCAGCAATGGAGCGGGGACCGGGGAGCTGTTTTTT. It yields the protein CASSNGAGTGELFF.

This rearrangement joins TRBV15 to TRBJ2-5; TRBD1 might be the D (5 bases). This CDR3 is 15 amino acids long. Per the germline V gene, CDR1 is LNHNV and CDR2 is YYDKDF (reference sequence). V was cut by 1 base and J by 5 bases, with 14 bases left in between. CDR3 bases: TGTGCCACCAGCAGAGGCGCAGGGTCACTGGAGACCCAGTACTTC. It encodes CATSRGAGSLETQYF.

The chain is built from TRBV6-2 or TRBV6-3 and TRBJ1-1, with TRBD1 matching over 10 bases. Germline V lookup: CDR1 MNHEY, CDR2 SVGEGT. J lost 10 bases, V lost 2 bases, and 7 bases had no gene match. The length of the CDR3 is 14 residues. The CDR3 DNA follows: TGTGCCAGCAGTTACGCCCGACAGGGGGCCGTAGCTTTCTTT. Encoded protein: CASSYARQGAVAFF.

This clone was seen a single time. J is TRBJ1-3 and V is TRBV18; D is ambiguous. The ends were cut back, 5 bases at V and 0 bases at J, with 11 bases in the middle. From germline, CDR1 is KGHSH and CDR2 LQKENI. This CDR3 has 15 amino acids. The CDR3, as DNA: TGTGCCAGCTCAGTAAAGGACTTCTCTGGAAACACCATATATTTT. Translated: CASSVKDFSGNTIYF.

The V gene is TRBV4-2, the J gene TRBJ2-3, with D perhaps matching TRBD1 (5 bases). The V end lost 2 bases, the J end lost 1 base, and 10 bases lay between the germline ends. Germline CDR1 and CDR2: LGHNA and YNFKEQ. This CDR3 has 15 amino acids. CDR3 bases: TGTGCCAGCAGCCAAAGACAGTCGGGCACAGATACGCAGTATTTT. As protein: CASSQRQSGTDTQYF.

This chain joins TRBV19 and TRBJ1-4; D is possibly TRBD1 (5 bases). The CDR3 is 15 amino acids. Germline V gene data show CDR1 as LNHDA and CDR2 as SQIVND (reference sequence). Trimming pared 7 bases from V and 2 bases from J, leaving 14 bases between. The CDR3 DNA is TGTGCCAGTACTTATGGGGGGGGGACTAATGAAAAACTGTTTTTT. Translating gives CASTYGGGTNEKLFF.

This clone was counted only a few times. This chain links TRBV5-4 with TRBJ2-7; 10 bases map to TRBD2. Trimming removed 0 bases from V and 1 base from J; junction bases left unmatched: 1. Germline-derived CDR1 and CDR2 are SGHNT and YYREEE (reference sequence). The CDR3 sequence is 15 residues long. In nucleotides, the CDR3 is TGTGCCAGCAGCTTGGGTAGCGGGGGGTCCTACGAGCAGTACTTC. Amino acids: CASSLGSGGSYEQYF.

This rearrangement joins TRBV7-8 to TRBJ2-3; 9 bases align to TRBD2. The V gene end was trimmed by 5 bases and the J gene end by 2 bases; junction bases not matched to a gene: 11. Germline values: CDR1 SGHVS, CDR2 FQNEAQ. The CDR3 spans 17 residues. CDR3 in amino acids: CASSPAGGRGLTDTQYF. CDR3 DNA: TGTGCCAGCAGCCCTGCGGGAGGGCGGGGGCTCACAGATACGCAGTATTTT.

J is TRBJ1-1 and V is TRBV10-3; D possibly corresponds to TRBD1 (5 bases). The CDR3 loop spans 15 amino acids. CDR1 is ENHRY, CDR2 SYGVKD, per germline. Trimming took off 6 bases at V and 0 bases at J, with 14 bases between the two ends. In DNA form, the CDR3 reads TGTGCCATCAGGGGGATTCAGGGTTTGAACACTGAAGCTTTCTTT. This encodes CAIRGIQGLNTEAFF.

The CDR3 region has the DNA TGTGCCTGGAGTCCGACCCGGGTTTATGAAAAACTGTTTTTT. As protein: CAWSPTRVYEKLFF. The V gene is TRBV30, the J gene TRBJ1-4, with D hard to call. V was clipped by 2 bases and J by 6 bases, with 13 bases between them. Germline CDR1 reads GTSNPN; CDR2 reads SVGIG (reference sequence). The CDR3 loop spans 14 amino acids.

The V and J genes are TRBV19 and TRBJ1-2; TRBD1 matches at 10 bases. The germline CDR1 and CDR2 sequences are LNHDA and SQIVND (reference sequence). CDR3 size: 15 residues. The J segment lost 3 bases and the V segment lost 6 bases, leaving 7 bases of the junction unmatched. CDR3 sequence (DNA): TGTGCCAGTAGACCCGGGACAGGGGATTACTATGGCTACACCTTC. Encoded protein: CASRPGTGDYYGYTF.

The J gene is TRBJ1-1, the V gene TRBV12-3 or TRBV12-4; 8 bases match TRBD1. The CDR3 has 13 amino acids. Trimming took 4 bases from V and 7 from J; bases not matched to a gene: 5. The CDR3 spells CASSSGGFGEAFF. The CDR3 DNA sequence: TGTGCCAGCAGTTCAGGGGGCTTTGGTGAAGCTTTCTTT.